The source of this T cell receptor (beta chain) is a study of shared clonotypes between healthy human individuals. Study information: A couple of women and three men aged 18 to 49 served as donors. Findings and caveats of the study: Of the naive CD4 clonotypes, around 4.9% were shared across several donors.

A remark on this clone: What it recognizes is unknown.

DNA at 200 ng, about 30,000 T cell genomes, went into sorted-subset replicate PCRs. TCRdb keeps only in-frame clones here, not all; method: immunoSEQ multiplex PCR. This sample has around 1.6 million clones; about 98% occur once, and the top ten carry approximately 0.44%. Sequencing was done on a sample of naive CD4+ T cells sorted from blood. Described subset: CD45RA+ positively selected. This TCR came from a man under 40 in good health.

CDR3 sequence (DNA): TGCGCCAGCAGTGCCTACCTAATACGCAATCAGCCCCAGCATTTT. It codes for CASSAYLIRNQPQHF. The chain couples TRBV10-2 to TRBJ1-5; D ambiguous. This CDR3 comprises 15 residues. Germline lookup yields CDR1 WSHSY and CDR2 SAAADI. Trimming removed 4 bases at V and 2 bases at J, with 12 bases between.